This T cell receptor beta chain was observed in a study of regulatory T cells in long-lasting Graves disease. Study observations and caveats: New patients shared approximately 1,000 public clonotypes, and persistent patients shared more, with around 2,600.

According to the study, TCR beta libraries were built with iRepertoire HTBI primers and CDR3-region Arm-PCR. TCRdb called the multiplex PCR reads again in MiXCR, with one record for every CDR3 protein. This repertoire shows approximately 400,000 distinct CDR3 sequences, about 11% found once; its top ten account for about 19%. On this clonotype itself: The antigen is not known.

The V and J ends lost 3 bases and 0 bases respectively, with 12 bases between them. The CDR3 sequence is 15 residues long. Germline-derived CDR1 and CDR2 are SGHTA and FQGTGA. This sample's time point: newly diagnosed GD, antithyroid drugs for less than 3 months. TCR sequences were obtained from RNA taken from PBMCs. The same data also contributed to another study, on T cells in Graves' hyperthyroidism and ophthalmopathy.

Source: peripheral blood mononuclear cells (PBMCs), taken at new diagnosis, from a patient treated with antithyroid drugs. The chain links TRBV7-3 to TRBJ2-7; either TRBD1 or TRBD2 may supply D (5 bases each). This TCR derives from a woman aged 18-29 years with Graves disease. In DNA form, the CDR3 reads TGTGCCAGCAGCTTGAGGGACGCGGGCTCCTACGAGCAGTACTTC. Its translation: CASSLRDAGSYEQYF.